Listed below are T cell receptor beta chains from one sample, sequenced in a study of monozygotic twins with cystic fibrosis. Assay: immunoSEQ multiplex PCR; the TCRdb copy retains only in-frame clones and omits some. The sample yields more than 30,000 clones, 90% to 98% seen once. Sequencing used blood. The receptor set was obtained from a girl aged 2 to 10 with cystic fibrosis. Both conserved end residues are part of each CDR3. The D gene is left open where the match is weak. The size entry is marked missing in some rows and otherwise reads once, few, many or a size class.

j_gene,v_gene,abundance,d_gene,CDR3aa,CDR3nt
TRBJ2-7,TRBV9,NA,TRBD1,CASSATGVFSYEQYF,TGTGCCAGCAGCGCAACAGGGGTATTCTCCTACGAGCAGTACTTC
TRBJ1-2,TRBV28,NA,NA,CASKPQDNTLPYYGYTF,TGTGCCAGCAAACCACAGGATAACACCCTACCCTACTATGGCTACACCTTC
TRBJ1-2,TRBV9,once,NA,CASSVENYHGYTF,TGTGCCAGCAGCGTAGAAAACTATCATGGCTACACCTTC
TRBJ1-2,TRBV28,NA,NA,CASRPQGTAGYTF,TGTGCCAGCAGGCCCCAGGGAACGGCTGGCTACACCTTC
TRBJ1-4,TRBV5-6,NA,TRBD1,CASSGFYRGDNEKLFF,TGTGCCAGCAGCGGATTCTACAGGGGAGATAATGAAAAACTGTTTTTT
TRBJ2-1,TRBV5-1,NA,NA,CASSSGPGEFF,TGCGCCAGCAGTTCAGGACCTGGGGAGTTCTTC
TRBJ2-7,TRBV28,NA,NA,CATTGLGQRSYEQYF,TGTGCCACCACCGGGCTCGGCCAAAGATCCTACGAGCAGTACTTC
TRBJ1-2,TRBV5-6,NA,NA,CASSLDLVAHGYTF,TGTGCCAGCAGCTTGGATCTGGTAGCCCATGGCTACACCTTC
TRBJ2-7,TRBV5-5,NA,NA,CASSGGRTYEQYF,TGTGCCAGCAGCGGTGGCAGGACCTACGAGCAGTACTTC
TRBJ2-1,TRBV2,NA,TRBD2,CASGEGLAPEQFF,TGTGCCAGCGGGGAGGGGTTAGCCCCCGAGCAGTTCTTC
TRBJ2-7,TRBV27,NA,TRBD1,CASSLLGQGHEQYF,TGTGCCAGCAGTTTATTGGGACAGGGCCACGAGCAGTACTTC
TRBJ2-1,TRBV28,NA,TRBD2,CASSLLTSGSPWEQFF,TGTGCCAGCAGTCTGCTGACTAGCGGGAGCCCTTGGGAGCAGTTCTTC
TRBJ1-2,TRBV2,NA,NA,CASSEAGRGGGYTF,TGTGCCAGCAGTGAAGCTGGCAGGGGTGGCGGCTACACCTTC
TRBJ2-1,TRBV7-6,NA,TRBD2,CASSSWTSRNSYNEQFF,TGTGCCAGCAGCTCCTGGACTAGCCGAAACTCCTACAATGAGCAGTTCTTC
TRBJ2-6,TRBV27,NA,NA,CASSYIQDPTGANVLTF,TGTGCCAGCAGTTATATTCAGGATCCAACTGGGGCCAACGTCCTGACTTTC
TRBJ2-1,TRBV19,NA,TRBD2,CASSIAASGGYNEQFF,TGTGCCAGTAGTATCGCCGCTAGCGGGGGTTACAATGAGCAGTTCTTC
TRBJ1-4,TRBV27,NA,NA,CASSLRSWEKLFF,TGTGCCAGCAGTTTAAGATCGTGGGAAAAACTGTTTTTT
TRBJ2-4,TRBV7-9,once,NA,CASSARLSYIQYF,TGTGCCAGCAGCGCCCGACTGTCATACATTCAGTACTTC
TRBJ1-3,TRBV28,NA,NA,CASSLHGWSSGNTIYF,TGTGCCAGCAGTTTGCACGGGTGGAGCTCTGGAAACACCATATATTTT
TRBJ1-2,TRBV5-1,once,TRBD1,CASSSASRDRPYTF,TGCGCCAGCAGCTCGGCCAGCCGGGACAGGCCCTACACCTTC
TRBJ2-1,TRBV12-5,NA,NA,CASGLPSWDTLTYNEQFF,TGTGCTAGTGGTTTGCCCTCATGGGACACCCTCACCTACAATGAGCAGTTCTTC
TRBJ1-2,TRBV28,few,NA,CASLGGKGLGYTF,TGTGCCAGCCTAGGAGGGAAGGGTTTAGGCTACACCTTC
TRBJ2-6,TRBV9,NA,NA,CASSVSRVDSGANVLTF,TGTGCCAGCAGCGTAAGTCGAGTGGATTCTGGGGCCAACGTCCTGACTTTC
TRBJ2-3,TRBV9,NA,NA,CASSVVAKGGLRTDTQYF,TGTGCCAGCAGCGTAGTAGCGAAGGGTGGACTCCGCACAGATACGCAGTATTTT
TRBJ2-7,TRBV30,NA,TRBD1,CAWGTAEQYF,TGTGCCTGGGGGACAGCCGAGCAGTACTTC
TRBJ2-5,TRBV30,NA,TRBD1,CAWTTGGETQYF,TGTGCCTGGACCACAGGGGGCGAGACCCAGTACTTC
TRBJ1-5,TRBV6-5,NA,NA,CASSYSRDSNQPQHF,TGTGCCAGCAGTTACTCCCGGGACAGCAATCAGCCCCAGCATTTT
TRBJ2-1,TRBV29-1,NA,TRBD1,CSVERQGNEQFF,TGCAGCGTTGAAAGACAGGGCAATGAGCAGTTCTTC
TRBJ2-7,TRBV2,NA,TRBD1,CASSGGGRGLSYEQYF,TGTGCCAGCAGTGGAGGGGGCAGGGGTCTCTCCTACGAGCAGTACTTC
TRBJ2-7,TRBV7-9,NA,NA,CASSLSGVEQYF,TGTGCCAGCAGCTTATCAGGGGTCGAGCAGTACTTC
TRBJ1-2,TRBV7-9,NA,NA,CASSWSVSDYGYTF,TGTGCCAGCAGCTGGTCGGTTAGTGACTATGGCTACACCTTC
TRBJ2-1,TRBV4-1,once,NA,CASSQGSGRNNEQFF,TGCGCCAGCAGCCAAGGGAGCGGGCGTAACAATGAGCAGTTCTTC
TRBJ1-3,TRBV2,NA,NA,CASSLMRIPGNTIYF,TGTGCCAGCAGCCTCATGCGTATTCCTGGAAACACCATATATTTT
TRBJ1-1,TRBV29-1,NA,NA,CSAQGRVDGTEAFF,TGCAGCGCTCAGGGCAGGGTCGATGGCACTGAAGCTTTCTTT
TRBJ1-1,TRBV28,NA,TRBD1,CASSLWGFQGATEAFF,TGTGCCAGCAGCCTATGGGGCTTCCAGGGGGCGACTGAAGCTTTCTTT
TRBJ1-2,TRBV4-1,NA,TRBD1,CASSQELLSGGSGYGYTF,TGCGCCAGCAGCCAAGAGCTACTATCAGGGGGATCAGGCTATGGCTACACCTTC
TRBJ1-2,TRBV2,NA,TRBD1,CASRTQGEVIGYTF,TGTGCCAGCAGGACACAGGGGGAAGTAATCGGCTACACCTTC
TRBJ2-3,TRBV6-5,NA,NA,CASSQAADTQYF,TGTGCCAGCAGTCAAGCCGCGGATACGCAGTATTTT
TRBJ2-1,TRBV6-1,NA,TRBD1,CASSEDRADNEQFF,TGTGCCAGCAGTGAGGACAGGGCCGACAATGAGCAGTTCTTC
TRBJ2-1,TRBV5-1,NA,TRBD2,CASSQGTSGGSYNEQFF,TGCGCCAGCAGCCAGGGGACTAGCGGGGGATCCTACAATGAGCAGTTCTTC
TRBJ1-2,TRBV11-2,NA,TRBD1,CASSSTRGQVYGYTF,TGTGCCAGCAGCTCGACGAGAGGACAGGTTTATGGCTACACCTTC
TRBJ1-1,TRBV2,NA,TRBD1,CASMGQMNTEAFF,TGTGCCAGCATGGGACAGATGAACACTGAAGCTTTCTTT
TRBJ2-7,TRBV30,NA,TRBD2,CAWTSGRVRYEQYF,TGTGCCTGGACTAGCGGGAGAGTACGCTACGAGCAGTACTTC
TRBJ2-7,TRBV5-1,NA,NA,CASSLSGVYEQYF,TGCGCCAGCAGCTTGTCGGGCGTATACGAGCAGTACTTC
TRBJ1-1,TRBV7-8,NA,NA,CASSPAGAGTEAFF,TGTGCCAGCAGCCCGGCCGGGGCGGGCACTGAAGCTTTCTTT
TRBJ1-1,TRBV2,NA,NA,CASSEVRDTEAFF,TGTGCCAGCAGTGAAGTAAGAGACACTGAAGCTTTCTTT